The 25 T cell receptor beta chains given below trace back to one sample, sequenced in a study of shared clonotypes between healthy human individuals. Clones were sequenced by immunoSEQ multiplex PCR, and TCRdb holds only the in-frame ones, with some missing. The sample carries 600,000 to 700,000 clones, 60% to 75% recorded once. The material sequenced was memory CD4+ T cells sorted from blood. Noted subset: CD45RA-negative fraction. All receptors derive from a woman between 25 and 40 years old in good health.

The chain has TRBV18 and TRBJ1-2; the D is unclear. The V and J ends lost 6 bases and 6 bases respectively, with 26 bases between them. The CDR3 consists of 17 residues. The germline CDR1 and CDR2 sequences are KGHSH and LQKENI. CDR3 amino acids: CASSPIPIRGRTDGYTF. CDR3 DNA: TGTGCCAGCTCCCCAATCCCGATCCGCGGCAGAACCGATGGCTACACCTTC. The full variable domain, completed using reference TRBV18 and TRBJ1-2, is NAGVMQNPRHLVRRRGQEARLRCSPMKGHSHVYWYRQLPEEGLKFMVYLQKENIIDESGMPKERFSAEFPKEGPSILRIQQVVRGDSAAYFCASSPIPIRGRTDGYTFGSGTRLTVV.

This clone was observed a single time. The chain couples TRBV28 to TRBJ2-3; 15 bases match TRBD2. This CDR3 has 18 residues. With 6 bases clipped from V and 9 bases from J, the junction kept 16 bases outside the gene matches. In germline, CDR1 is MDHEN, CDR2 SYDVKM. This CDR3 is CASSKTRTSGRGGVTQYF. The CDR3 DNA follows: TGTGCCAGCAGCAAGACCCGGACTAGCGGGAGGGGAGGGGTCACGCAGTATTTT.

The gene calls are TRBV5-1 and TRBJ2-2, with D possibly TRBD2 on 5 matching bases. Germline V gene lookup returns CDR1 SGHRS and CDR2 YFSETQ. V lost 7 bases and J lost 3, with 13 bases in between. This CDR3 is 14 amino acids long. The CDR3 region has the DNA TGCGCCAGCGTCCCGGACTCCTACACCGGGGAGCTGTTTTTT. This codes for CASVPDSYTGELFF.

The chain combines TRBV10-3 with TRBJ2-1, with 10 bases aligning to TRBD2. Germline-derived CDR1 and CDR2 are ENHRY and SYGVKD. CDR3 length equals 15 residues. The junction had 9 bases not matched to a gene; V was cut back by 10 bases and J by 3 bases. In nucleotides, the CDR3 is TGTGCCACAGCTCCCGGGACTAGCGACTACAATGAGCAGTTCTTC. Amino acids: CATAPGTSDYNEQFF.

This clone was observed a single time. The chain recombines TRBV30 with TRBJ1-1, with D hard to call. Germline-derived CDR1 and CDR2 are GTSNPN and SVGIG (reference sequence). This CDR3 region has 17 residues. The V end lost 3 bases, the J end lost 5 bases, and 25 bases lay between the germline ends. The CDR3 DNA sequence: TGTGCCTGGAGGTCTGGGTCCCTCTCCGTCATAGTGACTGAAGCTTTCTTT. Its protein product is CAWRSGSLSVIVTEAFF.

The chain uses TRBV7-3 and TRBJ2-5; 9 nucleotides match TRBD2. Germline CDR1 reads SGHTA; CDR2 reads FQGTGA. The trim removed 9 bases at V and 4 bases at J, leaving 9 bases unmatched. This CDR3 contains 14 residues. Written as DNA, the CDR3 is TGTGCCAGACCGTGGGCGGGAGGGCCAGAGACCCAGTACTTC. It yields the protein CARPWAGGPETQYF.

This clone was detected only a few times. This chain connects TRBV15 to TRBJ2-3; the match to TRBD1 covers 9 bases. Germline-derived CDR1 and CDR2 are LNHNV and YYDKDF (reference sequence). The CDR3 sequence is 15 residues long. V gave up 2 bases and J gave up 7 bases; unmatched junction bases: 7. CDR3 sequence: CATSRTGTGLHTQYF. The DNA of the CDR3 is TGTGCCACCAGCAGAACCGGGACAGGGCTTCATACGCAGTATTTT.

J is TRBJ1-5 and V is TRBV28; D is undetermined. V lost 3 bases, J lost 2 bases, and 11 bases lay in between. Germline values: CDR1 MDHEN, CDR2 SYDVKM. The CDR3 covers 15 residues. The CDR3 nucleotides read TGTGCCAGCAGTTTCTTTGGATCGGGCAATCAGCCCCAGCATTTT. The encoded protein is CASSFFGSGNQPQHF.

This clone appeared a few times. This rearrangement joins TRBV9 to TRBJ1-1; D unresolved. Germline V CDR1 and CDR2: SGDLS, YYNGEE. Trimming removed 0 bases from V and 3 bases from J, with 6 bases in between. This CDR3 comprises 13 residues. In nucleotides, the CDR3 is TGTGCCAGCAGCGTAGTTCCTGACACTGAAGCTTTCTTT. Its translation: CASSVVPDTEAFF.

The CDR3 DNA follows: TGTGCCAGCAGGGGAATAGCGGGAGGCTACAATGAGCAGTTCTTC. Protein product: CASRGIAGGYNEQFF. The chain employs TRBV2 and TRBJ2-1, with 10 bases aligning to TRBD2. From germline, CDR1 is SNHLY and CDR2 FYNNEI. V shed 6 bases, J shed 3 bases, and the junction held 5 bases outside the gene matches. This CDR3 contains 15 residues.

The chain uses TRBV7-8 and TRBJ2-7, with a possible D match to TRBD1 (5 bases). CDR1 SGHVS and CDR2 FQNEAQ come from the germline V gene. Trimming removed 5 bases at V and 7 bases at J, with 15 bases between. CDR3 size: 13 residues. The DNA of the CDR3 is TGTGCCAGCAGCGCTCACCAGGGTTCAGAGCAGTACTTC. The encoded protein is CASSAHQGSEQYF.

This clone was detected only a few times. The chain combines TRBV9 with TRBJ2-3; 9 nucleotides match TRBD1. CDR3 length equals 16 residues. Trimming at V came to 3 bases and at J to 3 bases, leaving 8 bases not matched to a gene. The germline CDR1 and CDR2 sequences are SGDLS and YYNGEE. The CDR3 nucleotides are TGTGCCAGCAGCGCCTCCGACAGGGGGGAGACAGATACGCAGTATTTT. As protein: CASSASDRGETDTQYF.

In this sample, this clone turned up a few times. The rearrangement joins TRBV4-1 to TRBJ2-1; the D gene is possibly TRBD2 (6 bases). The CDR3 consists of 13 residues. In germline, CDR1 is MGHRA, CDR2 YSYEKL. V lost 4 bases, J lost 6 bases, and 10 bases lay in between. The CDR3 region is CASSPGTSNEQFF. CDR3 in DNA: TGCGCCAGCAGCCCCGGGACTTCCAATGAGCAGTTCTTC.

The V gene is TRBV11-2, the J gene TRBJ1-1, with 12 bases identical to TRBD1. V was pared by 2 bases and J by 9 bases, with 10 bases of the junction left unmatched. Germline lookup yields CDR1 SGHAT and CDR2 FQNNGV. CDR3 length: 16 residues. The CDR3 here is CASSLWGRRDRGQAFF. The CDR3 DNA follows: TGTGCCAGCAGCTTATGGGGACGGCGGGACAGGGGGCAAGCTTTCTTT.

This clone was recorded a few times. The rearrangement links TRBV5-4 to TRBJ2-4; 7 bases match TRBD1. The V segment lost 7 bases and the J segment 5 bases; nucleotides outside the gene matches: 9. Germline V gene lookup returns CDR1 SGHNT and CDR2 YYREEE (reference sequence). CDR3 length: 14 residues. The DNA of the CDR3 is TGTGCCAGCCATATGGCAGGGGGAGAAAACATTCAGTACTTC. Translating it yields CASHMAGGENIQYF. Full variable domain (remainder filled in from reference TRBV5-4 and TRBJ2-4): ETGVTQSPTHLIKTRGQQVTLRCSSQSGHNTVSWYQQALGQGPQFIFQYYREEENGRGNFPPRFSGLQFPNYSSELNVNALELDDSALYLCASHMAGGENIQYFGAGTRLSVL.

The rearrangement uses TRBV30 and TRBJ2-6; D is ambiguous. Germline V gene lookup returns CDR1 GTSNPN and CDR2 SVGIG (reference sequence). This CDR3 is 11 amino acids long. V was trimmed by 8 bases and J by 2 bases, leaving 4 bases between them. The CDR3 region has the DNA TGTGCCAAGGCTGGGGCCAACGTCCTGACTTTC. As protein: CAKAGANVLTF. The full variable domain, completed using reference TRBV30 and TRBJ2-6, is SQTIHQWPATLVQPVGSPLSLECTVEGTSNPNLYWYRQAAGRGLQLLFYSVGIGQISSEVPQNLSASRPQDRQFILSSKKLLLSDSGFYLCAKAGANVLTFGAGSRLTVL.

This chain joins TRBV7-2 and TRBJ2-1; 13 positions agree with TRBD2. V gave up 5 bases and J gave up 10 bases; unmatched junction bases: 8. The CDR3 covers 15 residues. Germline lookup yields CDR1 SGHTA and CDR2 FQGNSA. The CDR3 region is CASSRRLAGGKEQFF. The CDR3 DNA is TGTGCCAGCAGCAGAAGACTAGCGGGAGGTAAAGAGCAGTTCTTC.

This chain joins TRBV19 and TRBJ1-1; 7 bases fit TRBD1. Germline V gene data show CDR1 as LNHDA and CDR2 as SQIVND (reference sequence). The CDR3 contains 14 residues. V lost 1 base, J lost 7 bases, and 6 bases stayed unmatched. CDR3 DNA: TGTGCCAGTAGTATAGCCCCAGGGGGAGGTGAAGCTTTCTTT. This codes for CASSIAPGGGEAFF.

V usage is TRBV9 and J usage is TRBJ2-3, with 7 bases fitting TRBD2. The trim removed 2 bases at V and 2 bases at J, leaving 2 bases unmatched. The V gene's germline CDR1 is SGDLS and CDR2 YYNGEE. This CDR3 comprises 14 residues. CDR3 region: CASSVTSATDTQYF. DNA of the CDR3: TGTGCCAGCAGCGTTACTAGCGCCACAGATACGCAGTATTTT.

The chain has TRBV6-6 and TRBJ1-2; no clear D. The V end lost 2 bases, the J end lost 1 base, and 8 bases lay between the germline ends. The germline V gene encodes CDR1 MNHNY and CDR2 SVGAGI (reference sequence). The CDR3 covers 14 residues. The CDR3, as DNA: TGTGCCAGCAGTTACGCCGCCAGTAACTATGGCTACACCTTC. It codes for CASSYAASNYGYTF.

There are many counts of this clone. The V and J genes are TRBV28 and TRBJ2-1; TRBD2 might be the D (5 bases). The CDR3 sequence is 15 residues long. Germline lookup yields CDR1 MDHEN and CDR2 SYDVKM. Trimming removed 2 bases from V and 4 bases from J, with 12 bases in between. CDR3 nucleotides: TGTGCCAGCAGTTTAAGCCGGACTCTTTACAATGAGCAGTTCTTC. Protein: CASSLSRTLYNEQFF.

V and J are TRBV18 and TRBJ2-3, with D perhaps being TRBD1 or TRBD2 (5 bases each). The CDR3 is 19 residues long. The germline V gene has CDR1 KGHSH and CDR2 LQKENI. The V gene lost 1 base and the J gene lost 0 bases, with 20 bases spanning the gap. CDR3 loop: CASSPLVVRGALSTDTQYF. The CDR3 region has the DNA TGTGCCAGCTCACCACTCGTAGTCCGAGGGGCCCTCAGCACAGATACGCAGTATTTT.

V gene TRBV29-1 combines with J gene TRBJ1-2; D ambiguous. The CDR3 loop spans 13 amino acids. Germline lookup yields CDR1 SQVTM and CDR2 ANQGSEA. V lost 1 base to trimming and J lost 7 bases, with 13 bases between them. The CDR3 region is CSVEVGGLSGYTF. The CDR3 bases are TGCAGCGTTGAAGTCGGCGGCCTCTCTGGCTACACCTTC.

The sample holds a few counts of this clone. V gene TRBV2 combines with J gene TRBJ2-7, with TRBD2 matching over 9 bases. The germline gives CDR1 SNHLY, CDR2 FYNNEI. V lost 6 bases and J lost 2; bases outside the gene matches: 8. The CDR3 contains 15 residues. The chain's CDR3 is CASRSAGGPAYEQYF. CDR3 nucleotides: TGTGCCAGCAGATCTGCGGGAGGGCCGGCCTACGAGCAGTACTTC.

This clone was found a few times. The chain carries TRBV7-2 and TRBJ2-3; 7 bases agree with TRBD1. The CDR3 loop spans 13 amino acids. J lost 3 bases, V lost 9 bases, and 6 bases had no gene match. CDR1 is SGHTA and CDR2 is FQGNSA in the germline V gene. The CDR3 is CASVGQATDTQYF. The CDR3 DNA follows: TGTGCCAGTGTCGGACAGGCGACAGATACGCAGTATTTT.